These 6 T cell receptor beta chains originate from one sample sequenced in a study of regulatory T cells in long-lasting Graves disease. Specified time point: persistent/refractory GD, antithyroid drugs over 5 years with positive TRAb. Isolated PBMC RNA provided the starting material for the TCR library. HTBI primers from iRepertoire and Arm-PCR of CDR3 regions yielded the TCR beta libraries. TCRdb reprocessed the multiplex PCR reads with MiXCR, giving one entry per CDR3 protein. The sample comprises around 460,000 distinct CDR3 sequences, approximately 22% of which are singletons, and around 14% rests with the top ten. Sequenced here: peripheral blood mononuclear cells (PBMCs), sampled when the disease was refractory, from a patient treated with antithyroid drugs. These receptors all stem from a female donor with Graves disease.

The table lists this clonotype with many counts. This chain's CDR3 is CASAQGGASYEQYF. The CDR3 region has the DNA TGTGCCAGCGCCCAGGGGGGGGCCTCCTACGAGCAGTACTTC. The rearrangement joins TRBV6-1 to TRBJ2-7, with D perhaps matching TRBD1 or TRBD2 (7 bases each). In germline, CDR1 is MNHNS, CDR2 SASEGT. Trimming shortened V by 8 bases and J by 0 bases, and 14 bases separated the two germline ends. The CDR3 has 14 amino acids.

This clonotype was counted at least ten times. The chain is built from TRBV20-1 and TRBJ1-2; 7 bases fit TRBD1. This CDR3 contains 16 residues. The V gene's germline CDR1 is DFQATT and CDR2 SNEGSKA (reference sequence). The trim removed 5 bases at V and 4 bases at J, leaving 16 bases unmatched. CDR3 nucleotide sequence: TGCAGTGCTCGGGACAGCCTGTCTTCCTCCGTCTATGGCTACACCTTC. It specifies CSARDSLSSSVYGYTF.

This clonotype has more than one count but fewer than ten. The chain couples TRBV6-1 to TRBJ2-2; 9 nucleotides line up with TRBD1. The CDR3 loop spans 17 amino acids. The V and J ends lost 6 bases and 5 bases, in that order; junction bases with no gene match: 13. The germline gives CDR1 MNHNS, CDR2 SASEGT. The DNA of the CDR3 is TGTGCCAGCAGCACTAGGAGGGGACAGGGATTAACCGGGGAGCTGTTTTTT. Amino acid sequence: CASSTRRGQGLTGELFF.

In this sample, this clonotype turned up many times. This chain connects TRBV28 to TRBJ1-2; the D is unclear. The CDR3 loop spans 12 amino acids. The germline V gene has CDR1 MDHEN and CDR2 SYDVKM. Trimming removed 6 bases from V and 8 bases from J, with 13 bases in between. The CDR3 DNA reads TGTGCCAGCAGCTTGGGAGGGAGCGGCTACACCTTC. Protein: CASSLGGSGYTF.

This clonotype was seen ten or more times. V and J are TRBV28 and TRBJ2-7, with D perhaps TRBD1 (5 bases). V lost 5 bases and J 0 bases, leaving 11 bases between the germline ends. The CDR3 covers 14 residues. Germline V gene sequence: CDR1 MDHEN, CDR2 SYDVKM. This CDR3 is CASSSRQISYEQYF. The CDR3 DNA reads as TGTGCCAGCAGTAGTAGACAGATCTCCTACGAGCAGTACTTC.

CDR3 protein: CASSPREGQGTYGYTF. DNA for the CDR3: TGTGCCAGCAGCCCCAGGGAGGGACAGGGCACTTATGGCTACACCTTC. The V gene is TRBV13, the J gene TRBJ1-2; 9 positions agree with TRBD1. This CDR3 is built from 16 residues. Trimming cost V 5 bases and J 5 bases; bases outside gene matches: 12. Per germline, CDR1 PRHDT and CDR2 FYEKMQ (reference sequence).